The rows below give T cell receptor beta chains drawn from one sample of a study of CD8 T cells in ankylosing spondylitis. TCRdb reanalysed the 5' RACE reads using MiXCR and keeps one entry per CDR3 protein. The table shows approximately 150,000 distinct CDR3 sequences, with 9.5% to 10% occurring only once. Sequenced input: blood, either unsorted or a sorted T cell fraction (not recorded which). The receptor source for this set is a female donor with ankylosing spondylitis or in good health (not recorded which). The CDR3 runs from the conserved cysteine through the conserved F or W. A D gene is named only where the DNA matches it firmly. Clone size, where shown, is once, few, many, or a class for clones that have expanded.

TRBJ1-1,few,.,TRBV4-3,CASSQGSMNTEAFF,TGCGCCAGCAGCCAAGGATCCATGAACACTGAAGCTTTCTTT
TRBJ1-1,.,.,TRBV6-5,CASSYSNRLNTEAFF,TGTGCCAGCAGTTACTCGAACAGATTGAACACTGAAGCTTTCTTT
TRBJ2-2,.,TRBD2,TRBV28,CASSFSHPGLAITGELFF,TGTGCCAGCAGTTTTTCCCATCCGGGACTAGCGATCACCGGGGAGCTGTTTTTT
TRBJ2-2,few,.,TRBV7-8,CASSLGVRVGTGELFF,TGTGCCAGCAGCTTAGGTGTAAGAGTTGGCACCGGGGAGCTGTTTTTT
TRBJ2-7,.,.,TRBV29-1,CSVLVGYEQYF,TGCAGCGTTCTAGTCGGTTACGAGCAGTACTTC
TRBJ2-2,.,.,TRBV4-3,CASSQDPRVGNTGELFF,TGCGCCAGCAGCCAAGATCCCAGGGTGGGGAACACCGGGGAGCTGTTTTTT
TRBJ2-5,few,TRBD1,TRBV2,CASSRGPGQLEETQYF,TGTGCCAGCAGTCGAGGGCCGGGACAGTTGGAAGAGACCCAGTACTTC
TRBJ2-1,many,TRBD2,TRBV7-9,CASSSSGSGGHKFF,TGTGCCAGCAGCTCCTCGGGTAGCGGGGGGCATAAGTTCTTC
TRBJ2-1,many,.,TRBV7-3,CASSFRGATYNEQFF,TGTGCCAGCAGCTTCAGAGGGGCTACCTACAATGAGCAGTTCTTC
TRBJ1-1,.,TRBD1,TRBV28,CASSLGRQGAKGPEAFF,TGTGCCAGCAGTTTAGGAAGACAGGGGGCAAAGGGTCCTGAAGCTTTCTTT
TRBJ1-1,.,.,TRBV27,CASSLVRGGMGTEAFF,TGTGCCAGCAGTTTGGTAAGGGGTGGAATGGGCACTGAAGCTTTCTTT
TRBJ2-5,.,.,TRBV20-1,CSATGRIGETQYF,TGCAGTGCAACCGGGCGGATCGGAGAGACCCAGTACTTC
TRBJ2-1,few,TRBD1,TRBV5-1,CASSPRTGDEQFF,TGCGCCAGCAGCCCCCGGACAGGCGATGAGCAGTTCTTC
TRBJ1-1,few,.,TRBV2,CASSDITGTNTEAFF,TGTGCCAGCAGTGATATAACAGGGACGAACACTGAAGCTTTCTTT
TRBJ2-1,.,TRBD2,TRBV3-1,CASSQDPLAGVESSYNEQFF,TGTGCCAGCAGCCAAGACCCCCTAGCGGGAGTCGAGAGCTCCTACAATGAGCAGTTCTTC
TRBJ2-7,few,.,TRBV14,CASSQTVDSSYEQYF,TGTGCCAGCAGTCAAACGGTGGACAGTTCCTACGAGCAGTACTTC
TRBJ2-3,few,.,TRBV7-6,CASTEGTASTDTQYF,TGTGCCAGCACCGAAGGGACCGCTAGCACAGATACGCAGTATTTT
TRBJ2-1,few,.,TRBV20-1,CSAREGPSGTNEQFF,TGCAGTGCTAGAGAGGGACCCAGTGGAACTAATGAGCAGTTCTTC
TRBJ2-1,few,.,TRBV27,CASGEIGGEQFF,TGTGCCAGCGGGGAGATAGGAGGTGAGCAGTTCTTC
TRBJ2-5,few,.,TRBV6-5,CASSYSGSRQETQYF,TGTGCCAGCAGTTACTCCGGGAGTAGGCAAGAGACCCAGTACTTC
TRBJ1-6,.,.,TRBV15,CATSRDGRRSSYNSPLHF,TGTGCCACCAGCAGAGATGGGAGGAGAAGCTCCTATAATTCACCCCTCCACTTT
TRBJ2-1,few,TRBD2,TRBV6-5,CASSYQPPGGPYNEQFF,TGTGCCAGCAGTTACCAACCACCGGGAGGCCCCTATAATGAGCAGTTCTTC
TRBJ2-1,many,.,TRBV20-1,CSARLRDTIINEQFF,TGCAGTGCTCGTCTCCGGGACACAATCATAAATGAGCAGTTCTTC
TRBJ2-1,few,.,TRBV12-3/TRBV12-4,CASSFGAYEQFF,TGTGCCAGCAGTTTCGGGGCCTATGAGCAGTTCTTC
TRBJ2-7,few,.,TRBV5-6,CASSFWTGPNEQYF,TGTGCCAGCAGCTTTTGGACTGGGCCCAACGAGCAGTACTTC
TRBJ2-1,few,.,TRBV19,CASSTQAGSYNEQFF,TGTGCCAGTAGTACGCAAGCGGGCTCCTACAATGAGCAGTTCTTC
TRBJ2-2,.,.,TRBV27,CATRESTGELFF,TGTGCAACCCGGGAGTCCACCGGGGAGCTGTTTTTT
TRBJ2-2,.,TRBD2,TRBV4-3,CASSLQRGNGELFF,TGCGCCAGCAGCCTCCAGCGGGGGAATGGGGAGCTGTTTTTT
TRBJ2-7,.,.,TRBV27,CASGISYYEQYF,TGTGCCAGCGGTATCAGTTACTACGAGCAGTACTTC
TRBJ1-5,many,.,TRBV27,CASSLGGVSNQPQHF,TGTGCCAGCAGTTTGGGAGGGGTGAGCAATCAGCCCCAGCATTTT
TRBJ2-2,few,TRBD1,TRBV7-9,CASSLNRGLNQWELFF,TGTGCCAGCAGCTTGAACAGGGGGCTTAATCAGTGGGAGCTGTTTTTT
TRBJ2-3,.,TRBD2,TRBV6-5,CASSYSATSGRVDTQYF,TGTGCCAGCAGTTACTCCGCGACTAGCGGGAGAGTAGATACGCAGTATTTT
TRBJ1-2,many,.,TRBV7-9,CASSFSANYGYTF,TGTGCCAGCAGCTTTTCAGCTAACTATGGCTACACCTTC